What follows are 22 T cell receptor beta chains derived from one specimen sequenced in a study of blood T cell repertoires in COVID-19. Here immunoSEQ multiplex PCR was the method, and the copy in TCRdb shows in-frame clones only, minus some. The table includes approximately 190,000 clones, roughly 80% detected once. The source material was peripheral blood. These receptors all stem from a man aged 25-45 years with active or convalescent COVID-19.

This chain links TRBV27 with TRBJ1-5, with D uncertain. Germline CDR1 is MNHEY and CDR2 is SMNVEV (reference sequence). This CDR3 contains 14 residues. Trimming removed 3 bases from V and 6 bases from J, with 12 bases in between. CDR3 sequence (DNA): TGTGCCAGCAGTTTGAGGGTCAAAGCTCAGCCCCAGCATTTT. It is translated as CASSLRVKAQPQHF.

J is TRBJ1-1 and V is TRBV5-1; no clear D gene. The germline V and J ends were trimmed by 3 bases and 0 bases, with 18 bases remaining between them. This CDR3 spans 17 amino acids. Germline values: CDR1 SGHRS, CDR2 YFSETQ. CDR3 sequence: CASSWYSTNQMNTEAFF. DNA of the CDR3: TGCGCCAGCAGCTGGTACAGCACGAACCAGATGAACACTGAAGCTTTCTTT.

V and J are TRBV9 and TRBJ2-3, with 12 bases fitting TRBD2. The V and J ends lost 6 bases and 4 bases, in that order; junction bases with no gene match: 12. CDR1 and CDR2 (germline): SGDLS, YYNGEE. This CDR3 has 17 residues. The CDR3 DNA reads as TGTGCCAGCACCACGGAGGCTCTAGCGGGGGGGTCAGATACGCAGTATTTT. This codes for CASTTEALAGGSDTQYF.

The CDR3 spells CATLDTNTEAFF. CDR3 DNA: TGTGCCACCCTAGATACCAACACTGAAGCTTTCTTT. The rearrangement uses TRBV2 and TRBJ1-1, with unresolved D. The CDR3 is 12 residues long. Germline V CDR1 and CDR2: SNHLY, FYNNEI. Trimming shortened V by 10 bases and J by 2 bases, and 11 bases separated the two germline ends.

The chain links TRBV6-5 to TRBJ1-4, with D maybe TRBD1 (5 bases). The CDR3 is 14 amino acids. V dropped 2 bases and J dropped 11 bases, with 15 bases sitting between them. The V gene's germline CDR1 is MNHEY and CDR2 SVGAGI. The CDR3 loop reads CASSYDTGGEKLFF. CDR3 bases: TGTGCCAGCAGTTACGATACCGGGGGAGAGAAACTGTTTTTT.

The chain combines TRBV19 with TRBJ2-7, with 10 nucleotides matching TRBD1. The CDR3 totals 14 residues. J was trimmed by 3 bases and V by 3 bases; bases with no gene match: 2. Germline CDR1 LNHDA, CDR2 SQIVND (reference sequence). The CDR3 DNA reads TGTGCCAGTAGTATCGGGACAGGGGACTACGAGCAGTACGTC. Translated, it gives CASSIGTGDYEQYV.

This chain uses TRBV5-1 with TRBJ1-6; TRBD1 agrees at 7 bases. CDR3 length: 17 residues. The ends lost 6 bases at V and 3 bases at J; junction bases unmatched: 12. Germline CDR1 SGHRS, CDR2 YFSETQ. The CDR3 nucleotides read TGCGCCAGCACCCTAAATGGACAGGCGAACTATAATTCACCCCTCCACTTT. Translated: CASTLNGQANYNSPLHF. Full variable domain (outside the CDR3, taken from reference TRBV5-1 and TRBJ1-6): KAGVTQTPRYLIKTRGQQVTLSCSPISGHRSVSWYQQTPGQGLQFLFEYFSETQRNKGNFPGRFSGRQFSNSRSEMNVSTLELGDSALYLCASTLNGQANYNSPLHFGNGTRLTVT.

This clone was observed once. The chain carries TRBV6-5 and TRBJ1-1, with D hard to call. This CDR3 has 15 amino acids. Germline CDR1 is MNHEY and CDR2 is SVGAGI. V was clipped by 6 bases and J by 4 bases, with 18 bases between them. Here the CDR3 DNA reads TGTGCCAGCAGCCTAACGGGTCAGCTCCTCACTGAAGCTTTCTTT. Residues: CASSLTGQLLTEAFF.

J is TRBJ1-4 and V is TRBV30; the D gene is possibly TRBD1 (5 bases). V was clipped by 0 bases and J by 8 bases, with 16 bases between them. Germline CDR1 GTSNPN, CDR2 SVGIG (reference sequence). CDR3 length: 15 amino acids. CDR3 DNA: TGTGCCTGGAGTGTATGGGGTTCAGGGAGGGAAAAACTGTTTTTT. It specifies CAWSVWGSGREKLFF.

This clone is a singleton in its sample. The CDR3 here is CASSFRESEGYTF. CDR3 nucleotides: TGTGCCAGCAGTTTCCGAGAGTCGGAGGGCTACACCTTC. V usage is TRBV12-3 or TRBV12-4 and J usage is TRBJ1-2; D is unresolved. The CDR3 loop spans 13 amino acids. V shed 3 bases and J shed 8 bases, with 13 bases lying between them.

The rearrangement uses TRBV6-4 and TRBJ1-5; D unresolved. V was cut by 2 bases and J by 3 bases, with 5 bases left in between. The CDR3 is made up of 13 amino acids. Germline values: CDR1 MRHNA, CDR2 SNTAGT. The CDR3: CASSDQINQPQHF. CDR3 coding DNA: TGTGCCAGCAGTGACCAAATCAATCAGCCCCAGCATTTT.

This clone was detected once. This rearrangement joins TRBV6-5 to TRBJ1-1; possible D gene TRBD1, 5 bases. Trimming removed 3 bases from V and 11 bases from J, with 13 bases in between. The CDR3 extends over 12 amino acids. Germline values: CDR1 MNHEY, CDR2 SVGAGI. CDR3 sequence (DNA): TGTGCCAGCAGTTATCCCCTCAGGGATGCTTTCTTT. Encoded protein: CASSYPLRDAFF.

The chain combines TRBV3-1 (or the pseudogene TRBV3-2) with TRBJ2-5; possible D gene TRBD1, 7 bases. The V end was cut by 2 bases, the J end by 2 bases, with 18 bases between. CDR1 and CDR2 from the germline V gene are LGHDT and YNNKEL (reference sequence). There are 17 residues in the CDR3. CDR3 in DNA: TGTGCCAGCAGCCAAAAAGTGGGCAGGGGGGCGCAAGAGACCCAGTACTTC. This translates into CASSQKVGRGAQETQYF.

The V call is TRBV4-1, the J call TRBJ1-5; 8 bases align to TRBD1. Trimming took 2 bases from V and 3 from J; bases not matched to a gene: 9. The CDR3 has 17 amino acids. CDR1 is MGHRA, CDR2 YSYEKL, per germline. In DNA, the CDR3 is TGCGCCAGCAGCCAACTTTTTCCGGGACAGGACAATCAGCCCCAGCATTTT. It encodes CASSQLFPGQDNQPQHF.

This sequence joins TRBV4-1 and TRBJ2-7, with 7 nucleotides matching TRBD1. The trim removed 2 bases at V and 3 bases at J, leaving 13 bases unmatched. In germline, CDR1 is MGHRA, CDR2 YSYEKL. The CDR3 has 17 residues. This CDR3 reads CASSQRGYRDSFYEQYF. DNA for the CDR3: TGCGCCAGCAGCCAACGTGGTTACCGGGACAGCTTCTACGAGCAGTACTTC.

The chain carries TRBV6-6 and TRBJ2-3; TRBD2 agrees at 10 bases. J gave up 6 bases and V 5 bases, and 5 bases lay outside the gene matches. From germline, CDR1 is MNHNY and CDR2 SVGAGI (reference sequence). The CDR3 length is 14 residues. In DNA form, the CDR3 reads TGTGCCAGCAGTAGCGGGGGGGCCTTGGATACGCAGTATTTT. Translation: CASSSGGALDTQYF.

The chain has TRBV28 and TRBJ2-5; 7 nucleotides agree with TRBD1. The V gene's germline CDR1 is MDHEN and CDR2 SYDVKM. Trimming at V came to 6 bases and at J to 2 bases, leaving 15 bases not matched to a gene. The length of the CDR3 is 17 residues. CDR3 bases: TGTGCCAGCAGCCCCTGGGTCTCCAGGGGGTTTCAAGAGACCCAGTACTTC. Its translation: CASSPWVSRGFQETQYF. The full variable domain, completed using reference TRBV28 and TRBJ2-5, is DVKVTQSSRYLVKRTGEKVFLECVQDMDHENMFWYRQDPGLGLRLIYFSYDVKMKEKGDIPEGYSVSREKKERFSLILESASTNQTSMYLCASSPWVSRGFQETQYFGPGTRLLVL.

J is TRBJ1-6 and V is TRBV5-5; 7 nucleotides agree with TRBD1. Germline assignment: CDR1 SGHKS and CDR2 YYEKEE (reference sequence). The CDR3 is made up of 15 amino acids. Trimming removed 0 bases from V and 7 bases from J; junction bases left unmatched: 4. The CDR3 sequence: CASSLGQGVNSPLHF. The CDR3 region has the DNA TGTGCCAGCAGCTTGGGACAGGGAGTGAATTCACCCCTCCACTTT.

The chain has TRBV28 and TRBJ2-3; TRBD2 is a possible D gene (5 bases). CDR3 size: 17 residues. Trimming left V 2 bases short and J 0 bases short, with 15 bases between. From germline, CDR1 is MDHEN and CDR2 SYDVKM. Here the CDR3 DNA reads TGTGCCAGCAGTTTAACTCAATGGAGGATGAGCACAGATACGCAGTATTTT. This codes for CASSLTQWRMSTDTQYF.

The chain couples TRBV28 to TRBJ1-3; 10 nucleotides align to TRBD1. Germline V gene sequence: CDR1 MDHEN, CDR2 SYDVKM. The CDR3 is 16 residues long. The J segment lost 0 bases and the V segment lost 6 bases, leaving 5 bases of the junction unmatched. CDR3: CASRATGGLSGNTIYF. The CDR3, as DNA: TGTGCCAGCAGGGCGACAGGGGGCCTCTCTGGAAACACCATATATTTT.

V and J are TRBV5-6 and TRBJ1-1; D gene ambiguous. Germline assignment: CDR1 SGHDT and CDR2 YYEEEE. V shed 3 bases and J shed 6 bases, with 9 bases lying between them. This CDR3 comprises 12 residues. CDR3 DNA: TGTGCCAGCAGCTCGGGAATTCCTGAAGCTTTCTTT. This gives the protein CASSSGIPEAFF.

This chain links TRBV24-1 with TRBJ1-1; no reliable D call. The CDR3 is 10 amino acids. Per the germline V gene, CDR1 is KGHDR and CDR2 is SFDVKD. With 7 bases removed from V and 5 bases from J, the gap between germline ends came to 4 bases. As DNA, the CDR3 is TGTGCCACCAGGTTAACTGAAGCTTTCTTT. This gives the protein CATRLTEAFF.